What follows are 17 T cell receptor beta chains derived from one specimen sequenced in a study of T-cell reconstitution after alpha-beta-depleted transplantation in children. The authors prepared the TCRbeta library with unique molecular identifiers. TCRdb reprocessed the PCR reads with MiXCR, giving one entry per CDR3 protein. This sample has about 610,000 distinct CDR3 sequences, with roughly a tenth found just once. Source: PBMCs from the stem cell graft donor, taken from the stem cell graft. The receptors stem from a human donor who donated a stem cell graft to a child with acute myeloid leukemia.

This clonotype was observed a handful of times. The J gene is TRBJ1-4, the V gene TRBV14, with TRBD1 identical over 9 bases. V lost 1 base to trimming and J lost 5 bases; unmatched junction nucleotides: 5. Germline CDR1 and CDR2: SGHDN and FVKESK. The CDR3 has 16 amino acids. CDR3 sequence reads: CASSQVGTGLNEKLFF. Written as DNA, the CDR3 is TGTGCCAGCAGCCAAGTTGGGACAGGGTTAAATGAAAAACTGTTTTTT.

In this sample, this clonotype turned up a few times. This rearrangement joins TRBV30 to TRBJ2-7; TRBD2 aligns across 7 bases. Germline values: CDR1 GTSNPN, CDR2 SVGIG (reference sequence). This CDR3 contains 12 residues. The CDR3 is CGSSGQSYEQYF. CDR3 bases: TGTGGAAGTAGCGGGCAATCCTACGAGCAGTACTTC.

This clonotype was detected only a few times. The V gene is TRBV28, the J gene TRBJ2-1; D call uncertain. V lost 6 bases to trimming and J lost 9 bases, with 9 bases between them. Germline assignment: CDR1 MDHEN and CDR2 SYDVKM. The CDR3 contains 11 residues. The CDR3 DNA is TGTGCCAGCAGCAGCGTCGTTGAGCAGTTCTTC. Protein sequence: CASSSVVEQFF.

The chain links TRBV7-2 to TRBJ2-1, with D unclear. CDR3 length: 12 residues. Germline CDR1 reads SGHTA; CDR2 reads FQGNSA. Between the trimmed V and J ends, which lost 7 bases and 10 bases, there was a span of 14 bases. CDR3 DNA: TGTGCCAGCACGTCTCGGTTTGGGGAGCAGTTCTTC. It encodes CASTSRFGEQFF.

This clonotype was seen at least ten times. The genes are TRBV7-3 and TRBJ2-1, with 9 bases lining up with TRBD2. Germline V CDR1 and CDR2: SGHTA, FQGTGA. V was pared by 2 bases and J by 5 bases, with 4 bases of the junction left unmatched. The CDR3 sequence is 15 residues long. The CDR3 nucleotides are TGTGCCAGCAGCTTAGGCGGGAGGGCGAACAATGAGCAGTTCTTC. It is translated as CASSLGGRANNEQFF.

The chain couples TRBV20-1 to TRBJ2-7; 8 nucleotides align to TRBD2. This CDR3 comprises 13 residues. Germline V gives CDR1 DFQATT, CDR2 SNEGSKA (reference sequence). The chain's CDR3 is CTAWPGGSDEQYF. Here the CDR3 DNA reads TGCACCGCGTGGCCGGGAGGGTCGGACGAGCAGTACTTC.

There are a few counts of this clonotype. V is TRBV29-1 and J is TRBJ2-7, with 9 nucleotides matching TRBD2. Trimming at V came to 7 bases and at J to 2 bases, leaving 9 bases not matched to a gene. Germline V gives CDR1 SQVTM, CDR2 ANQGSEA. CDR3 length equals 14 residues. Here the CDR3 DNA reads TGCAGCGCTGGAGGGGCGGGAGGGCCCTACGAGCAGTACTTC. Amino acid sequence: CSAGGAGGPYEQYF.

The chain couples TRBV7-9 to TRBJ2-7; 8 nucleotides agree with TRBD1. After removal of 4 bases from V and 9 bases from J, the junction contained 14 bases not matched to a gene. Per the germline V gene, CDR1 is SEHNR and CDR2 is FQNEAQ (reference sequence). The CDR3 covers 15 residues. CDR3 sequence reads: CASSSGRTQGAVQYF. Here the CDR3 DNA reads TGTGCCAGCAGCTCAGGCCGGACGCAGGGGGCTGTGCAGTACTTC.

This chain uses TRBV28 with TRBJ2-2; no reliable D call. Germline V gives CDR1 MDHEN, CDR2 SYDVKM. The length of the CDR3 is 15 residues. V dropped 2 bases and J dropped 5 bases, with 12 bases sitting between them. The CDR3, as DNA: TGTGCCAGCAGTTTACGCGCCCTAAGTACCGGGGAGCTGTTTTTT. It yields the protein CASSLRALSTGELFF.

V usage is TRBV3-1 and J usage is TRBJ2-1, with TRBD1 matching 8 bases. The CDR3 sequence is 18 residues long. V dropped 4 bases and J dropped 2; count of bases not matched to a gene: 13. Germline loops: CDR1 LGHDT, CDR2 YNNKEL (reference sequence). The DNA for the CDR3 is TGTGCCAGCAGCCCCAGAATATCGACAGGGGTCACCTACAATGAGCAGTTCTTC. It codes for CASSPRISTGVTYNEQFF.

The J gene is TRBJ2-1, the V gene TRBV7-2; possibly TRBD2 for D (5 bases). Germline V gene data show CDR1 as SGHTA and CDR2 as FQGNSA. The CDR3 is 17 amino acids. Deletions cut 1 base from V and 2 bases from J, with 15 bases between. The CDR3 is CASSLVVDYTAYNEQFF. The CDR3 DNA sequence: TGTGCCAGCAGCTTAGTAGTCGACTACACCGCCTACAATGAGCAGTTCTTC.

V gene TRBV6-6 combines with J gene TRBJ2-5, with TRBD1 as a possible D gene (5 bases). Per the germline V gene, CDR1 is MNHNY and CDR2 is SVGAGI (reference sequence). This CDR3 is 12 amino acids long. Trimming took off 7 bases at V and 4 bases at J, with 10 bases between the two ends. In nucleotides, the CDR3 is TGTGCCAGCAATAACAGGATAGAGACCCAGTACTTC. Amino acid sequence: CASNNRIETQYF.

This clonotype showed up just once. This chain connects TRBV28 to TRBJ2-1; D may be TRBD2 (6 bases). This CDR3 region has 15 residues. The V gene's germline CDR1 is MDHEN and CDR2 SYDVKM. V dropped 5 bases and J dropped 3 bases, with 14 bases sitting between them. The CDR3 region is CASSVAANNYNEQFF. The DNA for the CDR3 is TGTGCCAGCAGTGTAGCGGCAAACAACTACAATGAGCAGTTCTTC.

This clonotype appeared a few times. The V and J genes are TRBV5-5 and TRBJ2-1; 9 positions match TRBD1. The germline CDR1 and CDR2 sequences are SGHKS and YYEKEE (reference sequence). The junction had 8 bases not matched to a gene; V was cut back by 7 bases and J by 9 bases. The CDR3 loop spans 13 amino acids. The CDR3 DNA sequence: TGTGCCAGCCGGGGGACAGGGAGCACTGAGCAGTTCTTC. Translated: CASRGTGSTEQFF.

There are many counts of this clonotype. The chain uses TRBV4-3 and TRBJ2-2; D is unclear. The V and J ends lost 1 base and 2 bases respectively, with 8 bases between them. CDR3 length: 15 residues. CDR1 LGHNA and CDR2 YSLEER come from the germline V gene. DNA of the CDR3: TGCGCCAGCAGCCAAGGTACAGACAACACCGGGGAGCTGTTTTTT. Its protein product is CASSQGTDNTGELFF.

This clonotype came up a few times. This sequence joins TRBV25-1 and TRBJ2-7; D remains unclear. Trimming stripped 1 base from V and 6 bases from J, with 10 bases between. The CDR3 runs 13 residues. Germline values: CDR1 MGHDK, CDR2 SYGVNS. The CDR3 DNA follows: TGTGCCAGCAGTGAATTAAGGATGTCCGAGCAGTACTTC. Translation gives CASSELRMSEQYF.

The rearrangement joins TRBV10-3 to TRBJ2-1, with 15 bases aligning to TRBD2. V trimming: 8 bases; J trimming: 7 bases; junction bases outside the gene matches: 9. The CDR3 runs to 16 residues. CDR1 is ENHRY and CDR2 is SYGVKD in the germline V gene. CDR3 residues: CAIVGLAGGIMNEQFF. Written as DNA, the CDR3 is TGTGCCATCGTAGGACTAGCGGGGGGGATTATGAATGAGCAGTTCTTC.